The clone carrying this T cell receptor (beta chain) showed up just a few times. Its antigen is unidentified. Method: immunoSEQ multiplex PCR; TCRdb's copy keeps in-frame clones and lacks some. The table shows 130,000 to 150,000 clones, with 86% occurring only once. The entry originates in a study of T cell responses to AZD1222 COVID-19 vaccine. Findings and caveats of the study: Nearly half of spike-specific TCRs reportedly go after variant regions that carry no mutations. The study identified only 6 or 7 AZD1222 recipients as seropositive at baseline.

The CDR3 covers 13 residues. Germline V lookup: CDR1 MNHEY, CDR2 SVGEGT. With 5 bases clipped from V and 4 bases from J, the junction kept 3 bases outside the gene matches. This specimen consisted of peripheral blood, obtained 28 days after the second AZD1222 dose. The receptor's source is an adult who received the AZD1222 COVID-19 vaccine. The chain uses TRBV6-2 or TRBV6-3 and TRBJ1-2; 8 bases line up with TRBD1. CDR3 residues: CASSRQGSYGYTF. The CDR3 region has the DNA TGTGCCAGCAGTCGACAGGGGAGCTATGGCTACACCTTC.